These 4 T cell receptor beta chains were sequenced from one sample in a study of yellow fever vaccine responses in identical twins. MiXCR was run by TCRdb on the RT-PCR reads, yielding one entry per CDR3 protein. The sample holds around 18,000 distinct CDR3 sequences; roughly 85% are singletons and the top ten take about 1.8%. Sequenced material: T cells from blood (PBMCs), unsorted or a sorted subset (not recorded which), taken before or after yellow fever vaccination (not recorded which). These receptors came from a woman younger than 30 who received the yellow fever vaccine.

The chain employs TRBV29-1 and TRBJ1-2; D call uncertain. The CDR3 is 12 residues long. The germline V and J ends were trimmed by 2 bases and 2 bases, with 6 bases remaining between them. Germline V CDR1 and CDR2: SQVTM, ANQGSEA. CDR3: CSVERRNYGYTF. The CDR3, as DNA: TGCAGCGTTGAAAGACGGAACTATGGCTACACCTTC.

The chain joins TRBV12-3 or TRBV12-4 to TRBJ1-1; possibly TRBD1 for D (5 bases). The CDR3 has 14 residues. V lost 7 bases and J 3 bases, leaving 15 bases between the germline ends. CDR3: CASTLMGRDTEAFF. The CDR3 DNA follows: TGTGCCAGCACCCTGATGGGACGGGACACTGAAGCTTTCTTT.

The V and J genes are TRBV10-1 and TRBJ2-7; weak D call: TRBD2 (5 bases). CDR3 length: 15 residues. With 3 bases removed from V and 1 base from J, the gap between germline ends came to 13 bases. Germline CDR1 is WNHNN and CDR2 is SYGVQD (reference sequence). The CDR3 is CASSESGLGSYEQYF. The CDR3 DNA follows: TGCGCCAGCAGTGAATCCGGACTCGGTTCCTACGAGCAGTACTTC.

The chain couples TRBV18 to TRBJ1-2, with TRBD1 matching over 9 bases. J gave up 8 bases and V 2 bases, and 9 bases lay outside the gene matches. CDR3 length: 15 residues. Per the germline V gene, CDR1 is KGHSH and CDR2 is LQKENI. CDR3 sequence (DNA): TGTGCCAGCTCACCAACGGACAGGGGAAGCTACGGCTACACCTTC. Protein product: CASSPTDRGSYGYTF.